Below are 27 T cell receptor beta chains sequenced from a single sample in a study of T cells after yellow fever vaccination. TCRdb called the 5' RACE reads again in MiXCR, with one record for every CDR3 protein. The repertoire consists of around 530,000 distinct CDR3 sequences, with about a sixth occurring once and the leading ten covering 17%. Sample: PBMCs, taken around 5 days after the first yellow fever vaccination. The source of these receptors is a man younger than 30 who received the YFV17D yellow fever vaccine.

This clonotype was seen repeatedly, ten times or more. V usage is TRBV5-1 and J usage is TRBJ2-5; 7 bases line up with TRBD2. Looked up from germline, CDR1 is SGHRS and CDR2 is YFSETQ. Losses at the gene ends were 0 bases for V and 3 bases for J; bases not matched to a gene: 5. This CDR3 contains 15 residues. The CDR3 sequence: CASSLGASGKETQYF. In nucleotides, the CDR3 is TGCGCCAGCAGCTTGGGGGCTAGCGGAAAAGAGACCCAGTACTTC. Full variable domain (outside the CDR3, taken from reference TRBV5-1 and TRBJ2-5): KAGVTQTPRYLIKTRGQQVTLSCSPISGHRSVSWYQQTPGQGLQFLFEYFSETQRNKGNFPGRFSGRQFSNSRSEMNVSTLELGDSALYLCASSLGASGKETQYFGPGTRLLVL.

There are many counts of this clonotype. The chain uses TRBV29-1 and TRBJ2-3, with TRBD2 as a possible D gene (6 bases). The V end lost 7 bases, the J end lost 0 bases, and 20 bases lay between the germline ends. Germline V gene data show CDR1 as SQVTM and CDR2 as ANQGSEA. CDR3 length equals 16 residues. As DNA, the CDR3 is TGCAGCGCCCTGATGGTGGGAGGATTAAGCACAGATACGCAGTATTTT. Protein sequence: CSALMVGGLSTDTQYF.

J is TRBJ2-5 and V is TRBV9; D is ambiguous. The germline CDR1 and CDR2 sequences are SGDLS and YYNGEE. V was pared by 3 bases and J by 5 bases, with 11 bases between. The CDR3 contains 13 residues. CDR3 region: CASSEDLWETQYF. The CDR3 DNA reads TGTGCCAGCAGCGAGGATCTTTGGGAGACCCAGTACTTC.

This chain uses TRBV27 with TRBJ1-1, with D possibly TRBD1 on 5 matching bases. V was cut by 2 bases and J by 5 bases, with 18 bases left in between. Per the germline V gene, CDR1 is MNHEY and CDR2 is SMNVEV (reference sequence). The CDR3 has 16 residues. The CDR3 here is CASSLGWAGTETEAFF. The DNA of the CDR3 is TGTGCCAGCAGTTTAGGTTGGGCAGGGACGGAGACTGAAGCTTTCTTT.

The chain is built from TRBV29-1 and TRBJ1-1; 8 positions agree with TRBD1. The CDR3 length is 13 residues. Germline loops: CDR1 SQVTM, CDR2 ANQGSEA. The junction had 5 bases not matched to a gene; V was cut back by 7 bases and J by 1 base. The CDR3 here is CSAVGQANTEAFF. CDR3 coding DNA: TGCAGCGCTGTGGGACAGGCGAACACTGAAGCTTTCTTT.

This clonotype has only a few counts. The chain uses TRBV6-2 or TRBV6-3 and TRBJ1-1, with no clear D. The ends were cut back, 3 bases at V and 8 bases at J, with 7 bases in the middle. The CDR3 covers 11 residues. Germline-derived CDR1 and CDR2 are MNHEY and SVGEGT. The CDR3 loop reads CASSYQGEAFF. As DNA, the CDR3 is TGTGCCAGCAGTTATCAAGGAGAAGCTTTCTTT.

This clonotype was detected ten times or more. The rearrangement uses TRBV12-3 or TRBV12-4 and TRBJ2-3; D might be TRBD1 (5 bases). V was clipped by 1 base and J by 2 bases, with 7 bases between them. The CDR3 is made up of 14 amino acids. CDR3 DNA sequence: TGTGCCAGCAGTTTAGTGGGGCCCACAGATACGCAGTATTTT. Protein sequence: CASSLVGPTDTQYF.

The chain joins TRBV18 to TRBJ2-5; the match to TRBD2 covers 11 bases. Germline V gene lookup returns CDR1 KGHSH and CDR2 LQKENI. V dropped 3 bases and J dropped 3; count of bases not matched to a gene: 3. There are 15 residues in the CDR3. The CDR3 loop is CASSPTTSGEETQYF. The CDR3 DNA reads TGTGCCAGCTCACCGACGACTAGCGGGGAAGAGACCCAGTACTTC.

V usage is TRBV7-2 and J usage is TRBJ2-7; D not certain. V was pared by 3 bases and J by 0 bases, with 12 bases between. The CDR3 runs 15 residues. Germline assignment: CDR1 SGHTA and CDR2 FQGNSA. The CDR3 loop is CASSFGVIGSYEQYF. The CDR3, as DNA: TGTGCCAGCAGCTTTGGAGTAATCGGCTCCTACGAGCAGTACTTC.

The chain links TRBV14 to TRBJ1-4; D uncertain. Germline CDR1 reads SGHDN; CDR2 reads FVKESK. The V and J ends lost 5 bases and 3 bases respectively, with 7 bases between them. This CDR3 is 13 amino acids long. The CDR3 bases are TGTGCCAGCAGCGTCTCCCCTAATGAAAAACTGTTTTTT. It codes for CASSVSPNEKLFF.

This clonotype showed up just a few times. The chain employs TRBV9 and TRBJ2-1; TRBD2 matches at 11 bases. The trim removed 7 bases at V and 3 bases at J, leaving 6 bases unmatched. Germline V lookup: CDR1 SGDLS, CDR2 YYNGEE. The CDR3 is 15 residues long. The chain's CDR3 is CASGDSGGVYNEQFF. In nucleotides, the CDR3 is TGTGCCAGCGGAGATAGCGGGGGGGTCTACAATGAGCAGTTCTTC.

J is TRBJ1-6 and V is TRBV6-5, with D hard to call. Between the trimmed V and J ends, which lost 5 bases and 7 bases, there was a span of 12 bases. From germline, CDR1 is MNHEY and CDR2 SVGAGI. The CDR3 is made up of 14 amino acids. The CDR3: CASSNKWGNSPLHF. For the CDR3, the DNA is TGTGCCAGCAGTAACAAATGGGGAAATTCACCCCTCCACTTT.

This clonotype was detected a few times. The chain employs TRBV7-6 and TRBJ2-2, with 15 bases that match TRBD2. Trimming took 4 bases from V and 0 from J; bases not matched to a gene: 3. Germline CDR1 SGHVS, CDR2 FNYEAQ. The length of the CDR3 is 18 residues. For the CDR3, the DNA is TGTGCCAGCAGCTCGGGACTAGCGGGGGGACCGAACACCGGGGAGCTGTTTTTT. This sequence encodes CASSSGLAGGPNTGELFF.

CDR3 region: CASRLAGDNEQFF. The CDR3 DNA is TGTGCTAGTCGACTAGCGGGCGACAATGAGCAGTTCTTC. V usage is TRBV12-5 and J usage is TRBJ2-1, with TRBD2 identical over 10 bases. The ends lost 8 bases at V and 5 bases at J; junction bases unmatched: 3. Germline V gives CDR1 LGHNT, CDR2 FRNRAP. This CDR3 is built from 13 residues.

This clonotype was detected only a few times. The chain recombines TRBV27 with TRBJ2-1; no definite D call. Germline-derived CDR1 and CDR2 are MNHEY and SMNVEV (reference sequence). The V end lost 2 bases, the J end lost 4 bases, and 12 bases lay between the germline ends. The CDR3 totals 15 residues. The CDR3 nucleotides are TGTGCCAGCAGTTTAGCGTACCCGATTTACAATGAGCAGTTCTTC. Encoded protein: CASSLAYPIYNEQFF.

A few counts support this clonotype. The chain carries TRBV11-1 and TRBJ2-3; no clear D gene. Germline V gives CDR1 SGHAT, CDR2 FQDESV (reference sequence). CDR3 length: 17 residues. With 3 bases removed from V and 2 bases from J, the gap between germline ends came to 18 bases. CDR3 amino acids: CASSLFESGLYTDTQYF. Here the CDR3 DNA reads TGTGCCAGCAGCTTGTTCGAGTCGGGCTTGTACACAGATACGCAGTATTTT.

The chain combines TRBV29-1 with TRBJ1-5, with D possibly being TRBD1 (6 bases). CDR1 is SQVTM, CDR2 ANQGSEA, per germline. V shed 5 bases and J shed 4 bases, with 15 bases lying between them. The CDR3 spans 14 residues. CDR3 in DNA: TGCAGCGTTACCCAAGGGGGATTGAATCAGCCCCAGCATTTT. Translating gives CSVTQGGLNQPQHF.

The CDR3: CASIGTRATEAFF. CDR3 nucleotide sequence: TGTGCCAGCATCGGCACAAGAGCCACTGAAGCTTTCTTT. The V call is TRBV2, the J call TRBJ1-1; D unresolved. Trimming removed 7 bases from V and 4 bases from J, with 13 bases in between. CDR1 is SNHLY and CDR2 is FYNNEI in the germline V gene. The CDR3 totals 13 residues.

This clonotype was detected a few times. One end of the junction does not line up with germline, which may come from a read error. V gene TRBV20-1 combines with J gene TRBJ1-1; D gene unclear. Germline V CDR1 and CDR2: DFQATT, SNEGSKA (reference sequence). The length of the CDR3 is 13 residues. In DNA form, the CDR3 reads TGCAGTGCTAGAAAGGACCCGAACACTGAAGCCTTCTTT. Amino acids: CSARKDPNTEAFF.

The chain is built from TRBV5-1 and TRBJ2-1; D is perhaps TRBD2 (5 bases). The CDR3 is 13 residues long. The germline CDR1 and CDR2 sequences are SGHRS and YFSETQ. V lost 4 bases to trimming and J lost 8 bases, with 13 bases between them. Written as DNA, the CDR3 is TGCGCCAGCAGCCGATACGGGGTGGATGAGCAGTTCTTC. This gives the protein CASSRYGVDEQFF.

This clonotype was counted between two and nine times. The V call is TRBV18, the J call TRBJ2-1; either TRBD1 or TRBD2 may supply D (6 bases each). Trimming removed 4 bases at V and 6 bases at J, with 19 bases between. The germline gives CDR1 KGHSH, CDR2 LQKENI. CDR3 length: 16 amino acids. CDR3 sequence reads: CASSQLSGASGNEQFF. CDR3 bases: TGTGCCAGCTCACAACTCTCGGGGGCCTCGGGCAATGAGCAGTTCTTC.

The chain is built from TRBV6-1 and TRBJ1-2; no definite D call. The CDR3 totals 11 residues. V was pared by 6 bases and J by 6 bases, with 8 bases between. Germline V lookup: CDR1 MNHNS, CDR2 SASEGT. CDR3 sequence: CASRDEHGYTF. In DNA form, the CDR3 reads TGTGCCAGCAGAGACGAGCATGGCTACACCTTC.

The chain links TRBV5-1 to TRBJ2-1; 12 nucleotides agree with TRBD1. The CDR3 runs 15 residues. Per germline, CDR1 SGHRS and CDR2 YFSETQ. Germline trimming cut 4 bases from V and 9 bases from J; bases unmatched to any gene: 8. The CDR3 here is CASSPTGQGAFEQFF. The CDR3 DNA follows: TGCGCCAGCAGCCCTACGGGACAGGGGGCCTTTGAGCAGTTCTTC.

The CDR3 nucleotides are TGCAGCGGGGCGACTAGCGGGGGGACCTACGAGCAGTACTTC. It codes for CSGATSGGTYEQYF. This chain joins TRBV29-1 and TRBJ2-7; 13 positions agree with TRBD2. V lost 7 bases, J lost 2 bases, and 5 bases stayed unmatched. The length of the CDR3 is 14 residues. Germline V CDR1 and CDR2: SQVTM, ANQGSEA.

The chain is built from TRBV12-3 or TRBV12-4 and TRBJ1-3; D not certain. V was trimmed by 5 bases and J by 0 bases, leaving 11 bases between them. The CDR3 totals 15 residues. CDR3 loop: CASSVDGRSGNTIYF. The CDR3 nucleotides read TGTGCCAGCAGTGTCGACGGACGCTCTGGAAACACCATATATTTT.

The chain has TRBV18 and TRBJ2-5; TRBD1 matches at 7 bases. V dropped 5 bases and J dropped 4; count of bases not matched to a gene: 7. This CDR3 is 14 amino acids long. CDR1 is KGHSH and CDR2 is LQKENI in the germline V gene. Here the CDR3 DNA reads TGTGCCAGCTCATCGACGGGACAGTTAGAGACCCAGTACTTC. Translated, it gives CASSSTGQLETQYF.

The V call is TRBV20-1, the J call TRBJ2-3, with D perhaps matching TRBD2 (6 bases). V lost 5 bases to trimming and J lost 4 bases, with 16 bases between them. Germline-derived CDR1 and CDR2 are DFQATT and SNEGSKA (reference sequence). The length of the CDR3 is 14 residues. DNA of the CDR3: TGCAGTGCTTCCCCAGGAGGGGCCCCAGATACGCAGTATTTT. This translates into CSASPGGAPDTQYF.